These 29 T cell receptor beta chains were sequenced from one sample in a study of CD8 T cells in ankylosing spondylitis. TCRdb re-analysed the 5' RACE reads in MiXCR, keeping a single row per CDR3 protein. Altogether 200,000 to 300,000 distinct CDR3 sequences are present, 7% to 10% being singletons, with the ten largest covering roughly 4.9%. The material sequenced was blood, either unsorted or a sorted T cell fraction (not recorded which). Receptors were obtained from a female donor with ankylosing spondylitis or in good health (not recorded which).

This clonotype has ten or more counts. The chain has TRBV11-2 and TRBJ1-2; the D gene is possibly TRBD1 (5 bases). Germline values: CDR1 SGHAT, CDR2 FQNNGV. V lost 5 bases, J lost 0 bases, and 10 bases lay in between. The CDR3 runs to 14 residues. The CDR3: CASSPRAANYGYTF. In DNA form, the CDR3 reads TGTGCCAGCAGCCCCAGGGCCGCTAACTATGGCTACACCTTC.

This clonotype was counted a few times. V usage is TRBV20-1 and J usage is TRBJ1-1; no clear D gene. V lost 5 bases, J lost 3 bases, and 22 bases lay in between. CDR1 and CDR2 from the germline V gene are DFQATT and SNEGSKA (reference sequence). This CDR3 is built from 16 residues. DNA for the CDR3: TGCAGTGCTCCTCCTTTCCCGGGCGACACCCACACTGAAGCTTTCTTT. This codes for CSAPPFPGDTHTEAFF.

This clonotype showed up many times. V is TRBV20-1 and J is TRBJ1-5; 9 bases are shared with TRBD1. The ends lost 3 bases at V and 5 bases at J; junction bases unmatched: 2. Germline lookup yields CDR1 DFQATT and CDR2 SNEGSKA (reference sequence). CDR3 size: 13 residues. CDR3 coding DNA: TGCAGTGCTAGCCGGGACAGGGATCAGCCCCAGCATTTT. Protein: CSASRDRDQPQHF.

This clonotype was picked up many times. J is TRBJ1-5 and V is TRBV10-3; 7 bases are shared with TRBD1. CDR1 is ENHRY and CDR2 is SYGVKD in the germline V gene. CDR3 size: 14 residues. V lost 6 bases and J lost 4; bases outside the gene matches: 6. The CDR3 reads CAIRPDRDNQPQHF. DNA for the CDR3: TGTGCCATCAGACCTGACAGGGATAATCAGCCCCAGCATTTT.

Points on this clonotype: Since a much larger clone is just one base distant, this may be a read error. This sequence joins TRBV5-5 and TRBJ1-2; no reliable D call. This CDR3 has 12 amino acids. CDR1 is SGHKS and CDR2 is YYEKEE in the germline V gene (reference sequence). DNA for the CDR3: TGTGCCAGCAGCTTTCCGGAGTTTGGCTGCACCTTC. This codes for CASSFPEFGCTF.

This clonotype was counted ten times or more. The chain recombines TRBV20-1 with TRBJ2-3; D is undetermined. This CDR3 has 15 amino acids. The V end was cut by 0 bases, the J end by 0 bases, with 10 bases between. Germline lookup yields CDR1 DFQATT and CDR2 SNEGSKA (reference sequence). CDR3 in amino acids: CSARDRRVSTDTQYF. The CDR3 nucleotides are TGCAGTGCTAGAGATAGAAGGGTTAGCACAGATACGCAGTATTTT.

This clonotype was recorded many times. The chain links TRBV15 to TRBJ2-3; no clear D gene. V was clipped by 0 bases and J by 2 bases, with 9 bases between them. Germline assignment: CDR1 LNHNV and CDR2 YYDKDF (reference sequence). The CDR3 is 15 amino acids. In DNA, the CDR3 is TGTGCCACCAGCAGAGAATCGGGCACCACAGATACGCAGTATTTT. This sequence encodes CATSRESGTTDTQYF.

This clonotype was counted a few times. The J gene is TRBJ2-1, the V gene TRBV29-1; 9 bases line up with TRBD1. CDR1 SQVTM and CDR2 ANQGSEA come from the germline V gene. V lost 6 bases to trimming and J lost 9 bases; unmatched junction nucleotides: 3. The CDR3 extends over 11 amino acids. The CDR3 DNA reads TGCAGCGTCTCACAGGGGGCTGAGCAGTTCTTC. Translation gives CSVSQGAEQFF.

A few counts support this clonotype. V gene TRBV30 combines with J gene TRBJ1-2; D possibly corresponds to TRBD1 (5 bases). The CDR3 has 13 amino acids. CDR1 is GTSNPN, CDR2 SVGIG, per germline (reference sequence). Between the trimmed V and J ends, which lost 4 bases and 4 bases, there was a span of 13 bases. The CDR3, as DNA: TGTGCCTGGACCCGTAACCAGGGCTATGGCTACACCTTC. This encodes CAWTRNQGYGYTF.

This clonotype occurred many times. The chain uses TRBV6-2 or TRBV6-3 and TRBJ1-1; D uncertain. Germline values: CDR1 MNHEY, CDR2 SVGEGT. The CDR3 length is 13 residues. Trimming stripped 2 bases from V and 5 bases from J, with 9 bases between. The CDR3 bases are TGTGCCAGCAGTTACGAGAGGGTAACTGAAGCTTTCTTT. Translating it yields CASSYERVTEAFF.

This clonotype was seen ten or more times. V is TRBV5-5 and J is TRBJ2-1; 7 nucleotides align to TRBD1. Germline values: CDR1 SGHKS, CDR2 YYEKEE (reference sequence). CDR3 length: 17 residues. The V and J ends lost 3 bases and 3 bases, in that order; junction bases with no gene match: 12. Here the CDR3 DNA reads TGTGCCAGCAGCTCTGAATCCAGGGGGATTTTCTACAATGAGCAGTTCTTC. This translates into CASSSESRGIFYNEQFF.

Many counts were recorded for this clonotype. The chain has TRBV24-1 and TRBJ2-1; D possibly matches TRBD1 or TRBD2 (5 bases each). The germline V gene has CDR1 KGHDR and CDR2 SFDVKD. Trimming stripped 5 bases from V and 0 bases from J, with 16 bases between. CDR3 length equals 17 residues. This chain's CDR3 is CATSGQGASSSYNEQFF. DNA of the CDR3: TGTGCCACCAGTGGCCAGGGAGCGTCGAGCTCCTACAATGAGCAGTTCTTC.

The V call is TRBV18, the J call TRBJ1-6, with 9 bases aligning to TRBD1. The CDR3 totals 17 residues. V was clipped by 3 bases and J by 5 bases; unmatched bases: 8. Per germline, CDR1 KGHSH and CDR2 LQKENI. The CDR3 coding sequence is TGTGCCAGCTCACCGTTGGGGACAGGGACAAATAATTCACCCCTCCACTTT. Translated, it gives CASSPLGTGTNNSPLHF.

The sample holds many counts of this clonotype. The chain is built from TRBV29-1 and TRBJ1-1; the D is unclear. V was pared by 1 base and J by 2 bases, with 5 bases between. Per germline, CDR1 SQVTM and CDR2 ANQGSEA. This CDR3 has 12 amino acids. CDR3: CSVEVVNTEAFF. CDR3 in DNA: TGCAGCGTTGAAGTGGTTAACACTGAAGCTTTCTTT.

At least ten counts were recorded for this clonotype. The chain combines TRBV28 with TRBJ2-1; 11 nucleotides agree with TRBD2. The CDR3 extends over 16 amino acids. Trimming took 6 bases from V and 0 from J; bases not matched to a gene: 4. Germline V gives CDR1 MDHEN, CDR2 SYDVKM. This CDR3 is CASSRTSGSSYNEQFF. CDR3 nucleotide sequence: TGTGCCAGCAGCAGGACTAGCGGGTCCTCCTACAATGAGCAGTTCTTC.

There are many counts of this clonotype. This rearrangement joins TRBV20-1 to TRBJ2-5, with 9 nucleotides matching TRBD2. The V gene end was trimmed by 0 bases and the J gene end by 0 bases; junction bases not matched to a gene: 2. Germline-derived CDR1 and CDR2 are DFQATT and SNEGSKA (reference sequence). The CDR3 totals 15 residues. The CDR3 DNA reads as TGCAGTGCTAGAGATCTAGCGGGGTACCAAGAGACCCAGTACTTC. It is translated as CSARDLAGYQETQYF.

The table lists this clonotype with many counts. This sequence joins TRBV12-3 or TRBV12-4 and TRBJ2-7, with D tentatively TRBD1 or TRBD2 (5 bases each). The CDR3 runs to 14 residues. The V end was cut by 6 bases, the J end by 7 bases, with 19 bases between. Here the CDR3 reads CASRLGGGSREQYF. The CDR3 DNA follows: TGTGCCAGCAGGCTGGGTGGGGGATCTAGAGAGCAGTACTTC.

The sample holds many counts of this clonotype. The CDR3 DNA is TGCGCCAGCAGCTTGCCTGCCGGATCCCAAGAGACCCAGTACTTC. It encodes CASSLPAGSQETQYF. The V gene is TRBV5-1, the J gene TRBJ2-5; D ambiguous. The germline V and J ends were trimmed by 1 base and 1 base, with 11 bases remaining between them. The CDR3 covers 15 residues. Germline lookup yields CDR1 SGHRS and CDR2 YFSETQ.

There are many counts of this clonotype. The chain combines TRBV19 with TRBJ1-5; D not certain. The CDR3 sequence is 14 residues long. Deletions cut 0 bases from V and 5 bases from J, with 8 bases between. The germline V gene has CDR1 LNHDA and CDR2 SQIVND (reference sequence). The CDR3 protein is CASSIDRADQPQHF. CDR3 DNA sequence: TGTGCCAGTAGTATAGATCGGGCCGATCAGCCCCAGCATTTT.

This clonotype was recorded many times. The chain employs TRBV12-3 or TRBV12-4 and TRBJ2-7; possible D gene TRBD1, 6 bases. The CDR3 totals 17 residues. V lost 3 bases, J lost 0 bases, and 18 bases lay in between. For the CDR3, the DNA is TGTGCCAGCAGTTTGCGCGTGGGGGCAGAACGCTCCTACGAGCAGTACTTC. It encodes CASSLRVGAERSYEQYF.

This clonotype was recorded at least ten times. Written as DNA, the CDR3 is TGTGCCAGGGGACCCCCGGGTCGGGAGACCCAGTACTTC. This gives the protein CARGPPGRETQYF. The chain is built from TRBV5-4 and TRBJ2-5; either TRBD1 or TRBD2 may fit D (5 bases each). The V end lost 8 bases, the J end lost 5 bases, and 16 bases lay between the germline ends. Germline V CDR1 and CDR2: SGHNT, YYREEE (reference sequence). The CDR3 consists of 13 residues. Complete variable domain (other parts from reference TRBV5-4 and TRBJ2-5): ETGVTQSPTHLIKTRGQQVTLRCSSQSGHNTVSWYQQALGQGPQFIFQYYREEENGRGNFPPRFSGLQFPNYSSELNVNALELDDSALYLCARGPPGRETQYFGPGTRLLVL.

This clonotype has a count of ten or more. The V gene is TRBV2, the J gene TRBJ1-1; D is unresolved. Germline assignment: CDR1 SNHLY and CDR2 FYNNEI. V dropped 7 bases and J dropped 2 bases, with 11 bases sitting between them. The CDR3 spans 13 residues. Written as DNA, the CDR3 is TGTGCCAGCAAAGGGTTACTCAACACTGAAGCTTTCTTT. Protein product: CASKGLLNTEAFF.

This clonotype was counted a few times. One base away lies a much larger clone, so this may be a sequencing read error. The V and J genes are TRBV3-1 and TRBJ2-1, with 8 bases that match TRBD2. This CDR3 has 15 amino acids. Per the germline V gene, CDR1 is LGHDT and CDR2 is YNNKEL (reference sequence). Germline trimming cut 7 bases from V and 2 bases from J; bases unmatched to any gene: 7. This CDR3 is CASTREAGAYNEQFF. CDR3 DNA sequence: TGTGCCAGCACCCGCGAAGCGGGAGCCTACAATGAGCAGTTCTTC.

This chain links TRBV7-3 with TRBJ2-6, with 7 bases matching TRBD1. Germline CDR1 reads SGHTA; CDR2 reads FQGTGA. V lost 1 base, J lost 4 bases, and 10 bases stayed unmatched. The length of the CDR3 is 18 residues. For the CDR3, the DNA is TGTGCCAGCAGCTTAATCGGACAGGCACCAGGCGGGGCCAACGTCCTGACTTTC. Protein product: CASSLIGQAPGGANVLTF. The whole variable domain, filled in from reference TRBV7-3 and TRBJ2-6, reads GAGVSQTPSNKVTEKGKYVELRCDPISGHTALYWYRQSLGQGPEFLIYFQGTGAADDSGLPNDRFFAVRPEGSVSTLKIQRTERGDSAVYLCASSLIGQAPGGANVLTFGAGSRLTVL.

In this sample, this clonotype turned up a few times. J is TRBJ2-1 and V is TRBV7-2; 7 nucleotides agree with TRBD1. Trimming at V came to 4 bases and at J to 7 bases, leaving 7 bases not matched to a gene. CDR1 and CDR2 from the germline V gene are SGHTA and FQGNSA. The CDR3 is 14 residues long. The CDR3 bases are TGTGCCAGCAGCTACGGACAGGCGTGGAATGAGCAGTTCTTC. Protein: CASSYGQAWNEQFF.

This clonotype occurred many times. This chain links TRBV12-3 or TRBV12-4 with TRBJ2-1; D perhaps matches TRBD2 (5 bases). The CDR3 is made up of 15 amino acids. V lost 3 bases and J 1 base, leaving 10 bases between the germline ends. Written as DNA, the CDR3 is TGTGCCAGCAGTTTCATACTAGTTTCCTACAATGAGCAGTTCTTC. This translates into CASSFILVSYNEQFF.

This clonotype was seen at least ten times. The junction shows a germline mismatch at one end, possibly a read error. The chain uses TRBV12-3 or TRBV12-4 and TRBJ1-1; a possible D gene is TRBD1 (6 bases). The CDR3 is made up of 14 amino acids. CDR3 nucleotide sequence: TGCGCCAGCAGCTTAGGACAGTTGAACACTGAAGCTTTCTTT. Translating it yields CASSLGQLNTEAFF.

This clonotype was found many times. The chain recombines TRBV5-6 with TRBJ2-5; D unresolved. Per the germline V gene, CDR1 is SGHDT and CDR2 is YYEEEE. The CDR3 is made up of 13 amino acids. V gave up 5 bases and J gave up 0 bases, with 8 bases separating them. The CDR3 spells CASSLENQETQYF. The CDR3 DNA reads TGTGCCAGCAGTCTTGAGAACCAAGAGACCCAGTACTTC.

This clonotype has a count of ten or more. The V gene is TRBV14, the J gene TRBJ2-2; D not certain. Trimming cost V 2 bases and J 5 bases, with 6 bases left between them. Germline CDR1 is SGHDN and CDR2 is FVKESK. The CDR3 extends over 13 amino acids. The CDR3 sequence is CASSQWATGELFF. CDR3 DNA sequence: TGTGCCAGCAGCCAATGGGCAACCGGGGAGCTGTTTTTT.